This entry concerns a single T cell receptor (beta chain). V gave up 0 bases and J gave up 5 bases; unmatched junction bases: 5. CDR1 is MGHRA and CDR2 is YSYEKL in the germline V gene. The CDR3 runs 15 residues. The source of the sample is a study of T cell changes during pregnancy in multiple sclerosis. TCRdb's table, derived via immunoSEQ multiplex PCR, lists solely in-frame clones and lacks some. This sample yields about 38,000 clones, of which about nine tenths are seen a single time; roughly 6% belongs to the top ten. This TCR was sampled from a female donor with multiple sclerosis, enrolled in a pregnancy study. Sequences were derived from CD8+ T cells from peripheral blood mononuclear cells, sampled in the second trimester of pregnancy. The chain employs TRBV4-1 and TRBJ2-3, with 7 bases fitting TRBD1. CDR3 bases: TGCGCCAGCAGCCAAGAGGCGGCAGGGGGAGATACGCAGTATTTT. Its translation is CASSQEAAGGDTQYF.